This entry describes one T cell receptor beta chain. Its antigen is currently unknown. Trimming took 0 bases from V and 4 from J, leaving 13 bases between them. CDR1 is MNHEY, CDR2 SVGAGI, per germline. This CDR3 spans 15 amino acids. The sample originates from a study of multiple sclerosis patients with progressive multifocal leukoencephalopathy. General observations from the study: Findings may reflect JC virus infection or just general immunocompromise.

Regarding time point: approximately 11 months of natalizumab therapy. Generated by immunoSEQ multiplex PCR, the TCRdb table keeps only in-frame clones and is missing some. The table records 25,000 or so clones, 91% of them present only once. This receptor was obtained from a man aged 25 to 40 with multiple sclerosis. The rearrangement links TRBV6-5 to TRBJ2-7; D is perhaps TRBD1 or TRBD2 (5 bases each). The sequences come from PBMCs, collected from a patient treated with natalizumab. CDR3 sequence: CASSYSRGSGYEQYF. The CDR3 DNA follows: TGTGCCAGCAGTTACTCCCGGGGCAGTGGTTACGAGCAGTACTTC.